The clone carrying this T cell receptor (beta chain) was recorded a few times. The data were obtained in a study of T-cell reconstitution after alpha-beta-depleted transplantation in children. TCRbeta library construction was performed incorporating unique molecular identifiers. TCRdb analysed the PCR reads with MiXCR anew, one entry per CDR3 protein. The table has about 610,000 distinct CDR3 sequences, 10% seen once; the top ten hold 4%. V was trimmed by 11 bases and J by 6 bases, leaving 25 bases between them. This CDR3 spans 15 amino acids. Germline V gene lookup returns CDR1 MDHEN and CDR2 SYDVKM.

The clonotype comes from a human donor who donated a stem cell graft to a child with acute myeloid leukemia. This chain connects TRBV28 to TRBJ1-1; D unresolved. This specimen consisted of PBMCs from the stem cell graft donor, obtained from the stem cell graft. CDR3 in amino acids: CASSPLPGRSAEAFF. In DNA form, the CDR3 reads TGTGCCTCAAGCCCCCTCCCCGGTCGTTCGGCTGAAGCTTTCTTT.